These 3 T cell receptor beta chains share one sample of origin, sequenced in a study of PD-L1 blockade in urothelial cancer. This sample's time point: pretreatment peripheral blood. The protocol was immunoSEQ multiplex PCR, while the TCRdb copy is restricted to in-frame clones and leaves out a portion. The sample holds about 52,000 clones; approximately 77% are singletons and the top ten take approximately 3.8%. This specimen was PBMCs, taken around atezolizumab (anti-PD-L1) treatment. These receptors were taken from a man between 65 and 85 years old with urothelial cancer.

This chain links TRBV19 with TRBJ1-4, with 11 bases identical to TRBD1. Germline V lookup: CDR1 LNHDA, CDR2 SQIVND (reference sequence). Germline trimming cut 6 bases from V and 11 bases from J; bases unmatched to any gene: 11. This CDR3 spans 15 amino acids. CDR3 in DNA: TGTGCCAGTAGCCGCCTCGGGACAGGGGGACCGAAACTGTTTTTT. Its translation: CASSRLGTGGPKLFF.

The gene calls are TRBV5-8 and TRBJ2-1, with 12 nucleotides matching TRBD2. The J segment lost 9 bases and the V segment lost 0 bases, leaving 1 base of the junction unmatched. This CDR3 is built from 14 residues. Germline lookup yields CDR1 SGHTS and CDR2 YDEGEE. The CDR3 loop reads CASSLGLAGVEQFF. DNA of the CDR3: TGTGCCAGCAGCTTGGGACTAGCGGGAGTTGAGCAGTTCTTC.

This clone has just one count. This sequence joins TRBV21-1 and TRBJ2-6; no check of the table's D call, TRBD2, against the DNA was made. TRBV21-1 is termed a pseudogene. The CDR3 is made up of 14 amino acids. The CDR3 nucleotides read TGTGCCAGCAGGCCTGAGTCTGGGGCCAACGTCCTGACTTTC. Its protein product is CASRPESGANVLTF.